The source of this TCR beta chain is a study of CD8 T cell repertoires and HIV-1 epitope variants. Study context: Separate from the cultures, 1M uncultured T cells served as baseline.

Survey-depth immunoSEQ sequencing covered TCR beta CDR3 regions. Libraries were prepared by immunoSEQ multiplex PCR; TCRdb keeps only in-frame clonotypes and omits some of them. In the table there are roughly 100,000 clones, 70% to 75% of which are singletons. Turning to this clone: Compared with germline, one end of the junction differs, possibly owing to a read error.

The germline V gene encodes CDR1 SGDLS and CDR2 YYNGEE. The CDR3 sequence is 13 residues long. The chain recombines TRBV9 with TRBJ1-1; D gene unclear. The receptor comes from a male donor with HIV. The specimen was uncultured baseline CD8+ T cells from peripheral blood mononuclear cells (PBMCs). The CDR3 sequence is CASNDGQYTEAFF. The CDR3 DNA follows: TGTGCCAGCAACGACGGGCAGTACACTGAGGCTTTCTTT. Drawing the rest from reference TRBV9 and TRBJ1-1, the complete variable domain is DSGVTQTPKHLITATGQRVTLRCSPRSGDLSVYWYQQSLDQGLQFLIQYYNGEERAKGNILERFSAQQFPDLHSELNLSSLELGDSALYFCASNDGQYTEAFFGQGTRLTVV.